This passage covers 21 T cell receptor beta chains from one sample sequenced in a study of metastatic and nonmetastatic thyroid tumors. TCRdb re-called the PCR reads via MiXCR. This table has roughly 18,000 clones, roughly 25% appearing once. Each patient came to thyroid surgery without any prior treatment (of any kind). The specimen was tumor tissue. The receptors shown here come from a female donor with papillary thyroid cancer or a benign thyroid nodule (not recorded which). Some clones in this sample may be carry-over from other donors' samples.

To note about this clone: With a much larger clone just one base away, this may be a read error. The chain uses TRBV4-1 and TRBJ1-1; 7 positions agree with TRBD1. The CDR3 consists of 17 residues. Germline CDR1 is MGHRA and CDR2 is YSYEKL. The CDR3 DNA follows: TGCGCCAGCAGCCAATACTTTACAGGGGCTATGAACACTGAAACTTTCTTT. This gives the protein CASSQYFTGAMNTETFF.

This clone was observed many times. The genes are TRBV25-1 and TRBJ1-1, with D possibly matching TRBD1 (6 bases). The V gene's germline CDR1 is MGHDK and CDR2 SYGVNS. Trimming shortened V by 2 bases and J by 2 bases, and 9 bases separated the two germline ends. The CDR3 extends over 14 amino acids. The CDR3 region is CASSEEGTNTEAFF. DNA for the CDR3: TGTGCCAGCAGTGAAGAGGGGACAAACACTGAAGCTTTCTTT.

This clone was recorded at least ten times. The chain couples TRBV2 to TRBJ1-5; a possible D gene is TRBD1 (6 bases). CDR3 length equals 15 residues. Trimming cost V 8 bases and J 2 bases, with 16 bases left between them. Germline loops: CDR1 SNHLY, CDR2 FYNNEI. CDR3 loop: CASREVPGGNQPQHF. For the CDR3, the DNA is TGTGCCAGCCGAGAGGTTCCAGGGGGCAATCAGCCCCAGCATTTT.

In its sample, this clone was seen many times. A read error may be the cause here, since a much bigger clone is one base away. This rearrangement joins TRBV4-1 to TRBJ2-7; TRBD2 might be the D (5 bases). This CDR3 has 14 residues. V was cut by 5 bases and J by 3 bases, with 14 bases left in between. Germline lookup yields CDR1 MGHRA and CDR2 YSYEKL. CDR3 in DNA: TGCGCCAGCAGCTCGGACGCGGGTCTCTACGAGCAGTACTTC. Amino acid sequence: CASSSDAGLYEQYF.

This clone came up many times. In DNA form, the CDR3 reads TGTGCCAGCAGTGAACTGGGGGAGGAGACCCAGTACTTC. This encodes CASSELGEETQYF. The chain has TRBV6-1 and TRBJ2-5; D possibly matches TRBD1 or TRBD2 (5 bases each). The CDR3 covers 13 residues. V dropped 2 bases and J dropped 5 bases, with 9 bases sitting between them. CDR1 and CDR2 (germline): MNHNS, SASEGT.

This clone was seen ten or more times. The J gene is TRBJ2-1, the V gene TRBV7-6, with TRBD2 matching 10 bases. V was pared by 5 bases and J by 9 bases, with 16 bases of the junction left unmatched. The CDR3 is 17 residues long. Germline V gene lookup returns CDR1 SGHVS and CDR2 FNYEAQ. CDR3 sequence (DNA): TGTGCCAGCAGCCAACACCCCGAGCGGGGGGGAGGGTGTGAGCAGTTCTTC. Translated: CASSQHPERGGGCEQFF.

The table lists this clone with many counts. The chain uses TRBV12-3 or TRBV12-4 and TRBJ1-1; D gene ambiguous. Between the trimmed V and J ends, which lost 4 bases and 1 base, there was a span of 7 bases. The CDR3 has 13 residues. The CDR3 coding sequence is TGTGCCAGCAGTTCCCGATCGAACACTGAAGCTTTCTTT. Translating it yields CASSSRSNTEAFF.

This clone was found many times. This chain links TRBV25-1 with TRBJ1-2, with no clear D. V lost 6 bases and J 5 bases, leaving 7 bases between the germline ends. Germline V gene data show CDR1 as MGHDK and CDR2 as SYGVNS. The CDR3 runs 11 residues. The CDR3 protein is CASSFLYGYTF. The CDR3 DNA sequence: TGTGCCAGCAGCTTTTTGTATGGCTACACCTTC.

By share, this clone counts as large. The sample has other DNA sequences that encode this CDR3 too. The chain is built from TRBV20-1 and TRBJ2-1; D may be TRBD2 (5 bases). Germline lookup yields CDR1 DFQATT and CDR2 SNEGSKA (reference sequence). The V end lost 1 base, the J end lost 0 bases, and 7 bases lay between the germline ends. CDR3 length equals 14 residues. CDR3 protein: CSARGGSSYNEQFF. The CDR3 DNA is TGCAGTGCTAGAGGCGGGTCCTCCTACAATGAGCAGTTCTTC.

This clone was picked up many times. The chain combines TRBV10-3 with TRBJ2-7; no definite D call. Germline CDR1 and CDR2: ENHRY and SYGVKD. This CDR3 spans 17 amino acids. Trimming took 6 bases from V and 0 from J, leaving 21 bases between them. CDR3 sequence: CAISDTPAGMSSYEQYF. The CDR3 DNA sequence: TGTGCCATCAGCGATACCCCCGCCGGAATGAGCTCCTACGAGCAGTACTTC.

This clone was counted only a few times. The V and J genes are TRBV29-1 and TRBJ1-1; 8 nucleotides match TRBD1. Germline V lookup: CDR1 SQVTM, CDR2 ANQGSEA. V was clipped by 0 bases and J by 6 bases; unmatched bases: 15. The CDR3 has 17 residues. The CDR3 DNA reads TGCAGCGTTGAAGAGCCAGGGGGCGCGTCGGGAGTCGCTGAAGCTTTCTTT. Translation: CSVEEPGGASGVAEAFF.

The chain links TRBV11-2 to TRBJ1-5, with D tentatively TRBD1 (5 bases). Germline CDR1 and CDR2: SGHAT and FQNNGV. The CDR3 contains 14 residues. V lost 0 bases and J lost 2, with 5 bases in between. CDR3 amino acids: CASSLDRGNQPQHF. In nucleotides, the CDR3 is TGTGCCAGCAGCTTAGACAGGGGCAATCAGCCCCAGCATTTT.

As regards this clone: One end of the junction is discordant with germline, which a read error may explain. The chain uses TRBV6-6 and TRBJ1-6, with a tentative D call TRBD1 (5 bases). This CDR3 contains 16 residues. Germline assignment: CDR1 MNHNY and CDR2 SVGAGI (reference sequence). CDR3 amino acids: CAGSYAGTGPNSPLHF. The CDR3 nucleotides are TGTGCCGGCAGTTACGCCGGCACAGGCCCTAATTCACCCCTCCACTTT.

This clone was picked up many times. V is TRBV28 and J is TRBJ1-1; TRBD1 is a possible D gene (6 bases). The V end lost 5 bases, the J end lost 2 bases, and 15 bases lay between the germline ends. CDR3 length equals 15 residues. In germline, CDR1 is MDHEN, CDR2 SYDVKM. CDR3: CASSLSRGLNTEAFF. CDR3 bases: TGTGCCAGCAGTCTAAGCAGGGGCCTTAACACTGAAGCTTTCTTT. Full variable domain (missing parts from reference TRBV28 and TRBJ1-1): DVKVTQSSRYLVKRTGEKVFLECVQDMDHENMFWYRQDPGLGLRLIYFSYDVKMKEKGDIPEGYSVSREKKERFSLILESASTNQTSMYLCASSLSRGLNTEAFFGQGTRLTVV.

The J gene is TRBJ1-3, the V gene TRBV20-1; possible D gene TRBD1, 5 bases. Trimming removed 0 bases at V and 0 bases at J, with 12 bases between. In germline, CDR1 is DFQATT, CDR2 SNEGSKA (reference sequence). This CDR3 has 16 amino acids. CDR3 DNA: TGCAGTGCTAGAGATTGGGGCGGGTTCTCTGGAAACACCATATATTTT. It translates to CSARDWGGFSGNTIYF.

This chain joins TRBV7-9 and TRBJ1-2, with D unresolved. V was clipped by 8 bases and J by 7 bases, with 8 bases between them. Germline-derived CDR1 and CDR2 are SEHNR and FQNEAQ (reference sequence). This CDR3 is 10 amino acids long. The CDR3 loop is CASEHGGYTF. CDR3 in DNA: TGTGCCAGCGAGCATGGTGGCTACACCTTC.

This clone showed up many times. The chain couples TRBV20-1 to TRBJ1-2, with 8 bases fitting TRBD1. CDR1 DFQATT and CDR2 SNEGSKA come from the germline V gene (reference sequence). The CDR3 covers 14 residues. Trimming at V came to 3 bases and at J to 4 bases, leaving 7 bases not matched to a gene. The CDR3 DNA is TGCAGTGCTAGTGCAGGGGGCAGCTCCTATGGCTACACCTTC. As protein: CSASAGGSSYGYTF.

Ten or more counts support this clone. This chain joins TRBV20-1 and TRBJ1-6; the D gene is possibly TRBD1 (5 bases). The V end lost 6 bases, the J end lost 1 base, and 10 bases lay between the germline ends. The CDR3 is 14 amino acids. Germline-derived CDR1 and CDR2 are DFQATT and SNEGSKA (reference sequence). For the CDR3, the DNA is TGCAGTGCGGGGGGAGGATCCTATAATTCACCCCTCCACTTT. It specifies CSAGGGSYNSPLHF.

In its sample, this clone was seen a few times. An end of the junction differs from the germline gene, which may be a read error. The V gene is TRBV2, the J gene TRBJ1-1; D is unclear. This CDR3 is 14 amino acids long. Germline assignment: CDR1 SNHLY and CDR2 FYNNEI. In DNA form, the CDR3 reads TGTGCCAGCAGAGAAGACCGGCTGAACACTGAAGCTTTCTTT. The encoded protein is CASREDRLNTEAFF.

The sample holds many counts of this clone. This sequence joins TRBV20-1 and TRBJ1-6; TRBD1 is a possible D gene (6 bases). Germline V gene data show CDR1 as DFQATT and CDR2 as SNEGSKA (reference sequence). Trimming left V 1 base short and J 10 bases short, with 17 bases between. The CDR3 length is 15 residues. CDR3 protein: CSARGGYRDGSPLHF. In nucleotides, the CDR3 is TGCAGTGCTAGAGGAGGATACAGGGATGGATCACCCCTCCACTTT.

This clone was picked up many times. This CDR3 is also generated by other DNA sequences in the sample. This chain connects TRBV10-3 to TRBJ2-2, with no clear D. From germline, CDR1 is ENHRY and CDR2 SYGVKD. The CDR3 consists of 11 residues. V was cut by 7 bases and J by 3 bases, with 3 bases left in between. The CDR3 region has the DNA TGTGCCATCACTGACACCGGGGAGCTGTTTTTT. This encodes CAITDTGELFF.